The table lists the clone carrying this TCR beta chain with many counts. Its antigen is not known. This sample stems from a study of T cell repertoires in cytomegalovirus infection. Study as a whole: In public TCR beta signatures, there were indications of both CMV infection and matching HLA type. Study results and caveats: Identification of carriers of CMV plus the relevant HLA was performed using cumulative public TCR beta family frequency. Dominating the ex vivo response were TCR beta clonotypes that were CMV-specific and HLA-C-restricted.

The CDR3 totals 15 residues. Per germline, CDR1 SGDLS and CDR2 YYNGEE. V lost 0 bases and J lost 0, with 10 bases in between. TCRdb passed the reads through MiXCR, listing each CDR3 protein once. The sample lists approximately 500,000 distinct CDR3 sequences, more than 15% occurring once. The rearrangement joins TRBV9 to TRBJ2-7; D not certain. Sequencing used CD8+ T cells from PBMCs. The sequence derives from a human donor in good health (CMV status not recorded). Some clones in this sample may be carry-over from other donors' samples. The CDR3 sequence is CASSVEPSASYEQYF. In DNA, the CDR3 is TGTGCCAGCAGCGTAGAACCCTCAGCCTCCTACGAGCAGTACTTC.